The clone carrying this TCR beta chain was counted a single time. Its antigen is unknown. This sample is part of a study of cytomegalovirus exposure and HLA in healthy donors. Points from the study as a whole: Later, TCR association rates were found to vary by HLA locus, highest for DRB1 and lowest for HLA-C. In most subjects, TCR beta sequences reportedly gave accurate predictions of HLA-A and HLA-B alleles. Previously analyzed data showed that most TCR beta V segments were productive at a frequency of about 90% or about 30%.

The PCR was carried out with 60 Vbeta primers and 13 Jbeta primers. Data came from immunoSEQ multiplex PCR; TCRdb stores just in-frame clones and leaves some out. This table holds roughly 220,000 clones, 70% to 80% found once. Unrecorded immune exposure was likely among donors, who were nominally healthy when sampled. Per the germline V gene, CDR1 is LGHNT and CDR2 is FRNRAP. The CDR3 loop spans 13 amino acids. V lost 6 bases, J lost 8 bases, and 13 bases lay in between. The sample taken for sequencing was PBMCs. The V call is TRBV12-5, the J call TRBJ1-4; D not certain. The source of this sequence is a woman aged 25 to 39 in good health and CMV-seronegative. Here the CDR3 reads CASGRGLGEKLFF. DNA of the CDR3: TGTGCTAGTGGCCGGGGATTAGGGGAAAAACTGTTTTTT.